This entry lists 11 T cell receptor beta chains sequenced from one sample in a study of response to subunit inactivated influenza vaccine. TCRdb reprocessed the RT-PCR reads with MiXCR, giving one entry per CDR3 protein. Here the sample spans about 650,000 distinct CDR3 sequences, around 15% being singletons. The sample was PBMCs from blood, taken 14 to 15 days before vaccination. These receptors all stem from a man aged 45-65 years who received an inactivated influenza vaccine.

CDR3 protein: CAGLVDRGSPLHF. The CDR3 DNA is TGTGCCGGGTTAGTCGACAGGGGTTCACCCCTCCACTTT. This sequence joins TRBV6-5 and TRBJ1-6, with 8 bases matching TRBD1. V shed 11 bases and J 9 bases; nucleotides not matched to a gene: 9. Germline CDR1 MNHEY, CDR2 SVGAGI. The CDR3 extends over 13 amino acids.

The sample holds a few counts of this clonotype. The chain recombines TRBV6-2 or TRBV6-3 with TRBJ2-7; D possibly corresponds to TRBD1 (6 bases). The V end lost 4 bases, the J end lost 3 bases, and 10 bases lay between the germline ends. Looked up from germline, CDR1 is MNHEY and CDR2 is SVGEGT. CDR3 length: 13 amino acids. The CDR3 protein is CASSFFRGYEQYF. The CDR3 DNA is TGTGCCAGCAGTTTTTTCAGGGGCTACGAGCAGTACTTC.

This clonotype was seen ten or more times. V is TRBV10-3 and J is TRBJ2-7; the match to TRBD2 covers 14 bases. With 10 bases clipped from V and 10 bases from J, the junction kept 9 bases outside the gene matches. The germline V gene encodes CDR1 ENHRY and CDR2 SYGVKD. This CDR3 is built from 13 residues. CDR3: CATGLAGGIQQYF. CDR3 nucleotide sequence: TGTGCCACCGGACTAGCGGGAGGTATTCAACAGTACTTC.

This chain links TRBV20-1 with TRBJ1-1, with TRBD1 matching over 7 bases. The ends lost 6 bases at V and 3 bases at J; junction bases unmatched: 16. This CDR3 is 16 amino acids long. The germline V gene has CDR1 DFQATT and CDR2 SNEGSKA (reference sequence). The CDR3 sequence is CSARTGVSGSDTEAFF. CDR3 nucleotide sequence: TGCAGTGCAAGAACAGGGGTTTCAGGTTCGGACACTGAAGCTTTCTTT.

This clonotype has just one count. Here the CDR3 reads CASSIKGGRGQETQYF. The CDR3 bases are TGCGCCAGCAGCATTAAGGGGGGAAGGGGACAAGAGACCCAGTACTTC. This sequence joins TRBV5-1 and TRBJ2-5; D is possibly TRBD1 or TRBD2 (6 bases each). The V and J ends lost 4 bases and 2 bases respectively, with 18 bases between them. The CDR3 runs 16 residues. Germline CDR1 and CDR2: SGHRS and YFSETQ.

This chain uses TRBV6-1 with TRBJ2-7; D unclear. Germline loops: CDR1 MNHNS, CDR2 SASEGT. V gave up 4 bases and J gave up 5 bases, with 9 bases separating them. CDR3 length: 12 residues. The CDR3 loop is CASSGQLNEQYF. In nucleotides, the CDR3 is TGTGCCAGCAGTGGGCAACTAAACGAGCAGTACTTC.

The chain's CDR3 is CASSLQYSTGELFF. CDR3 sequence (DNA): TGTGCCAGCAGTTTACAATACTCCACCGGGGAGCTGTTTTTT. J is TRBJ2-2 and V is TRBV12-3 or TRBV12-4; D gene unclear. The CDR3 has 14 residues. Between the trimmed V and J ends, which lost 2 bases and 4 bases, there was a span of 8 bases.

With respect to this clonotype: A read error is possible here, since a much larger clone lies one base away. CDR3 sequence: CATGDYYNEQFF. The CDR3 region has the DNA TGTGCCACCGGTGACTACTACAATGAGCAGTTCTTC. This chain connects TRBV24-1 to TRBJ2-1, with D perhaps matching TRBD2 (5 bases). This CDR3 spans 12 amino acids. Germline loops: CDR1 KGHDR, CDR2 SFDVKD.

The chain employs TRBV20-1 and TRBJ2-7; the D is unclear. The CDR3 is made up of 14 amino acids. Trimming stripped 2 bases from V and 3 bases from J, with 14 bases between. Germline lookup yields CDR1 DFQATT and CDR2 SNEGSKA (reference sequence). CDR3 in amino acids: CSARRVSGFYEQYF. CDR3 bases: TGCAGTGCTAGAAGGGTCTCAGGCTTCTACGAGCAGTACTTC.

The table lists this clonotype with a few counts. The chain recombines TRBV15 with TRBJ2-3; no firm D call. Germline lookup yields CDR1 LNHNV and CDR2 YYDKDF (reference sequence). V lost 5 bases and J 2 bases, leaving 8 bases between the germline ends. The CDR3 sequence is 13 residues long. The CDR3 loop is CATSPPSTDTQYF. The CDR3 nucleotides are TGTGCCACCAGCCCCCCTTCCACAGATACGCAGTATTTT.

This clonotype was counted a few times. The chain couples TRBV11-2 to TRBJ1-1; 7 nucleotides align to TRBD1. The CDR3 totals 18 residues. V trimming: 6 bases; J trimming: 0 bases; junction bases outside the gene matches: 16. Germline CDR1 reads SGHAT; CDR2 reads FQNNGV. The CDR3 spells CASSRRDRVIGMNTEAFF. Here the CDR3 DNA reads TGTGCCAGCAGTCGTCGAGACAGGGTAATAGGTATGAACACTGAAGCTTTCTTT.